This T cell receptor (beta chain) was obtained from a study of cytomegalovirus exposure and HLA in healthy donors. CDR1 and CDR2 from the germline V gene are MNHEY and SVGAGI. The CDR3 covers 15 residues. V lost 6 bases and J lost 0, with 12 bases in between. Vbeta (60) and Jbeta (13) primers were used in the PCR. Data came from immunoSEQ multiplex PCR; TCRdb stores just in-frame clones and leaves some out. The sample contains about 180,000 clones, about four fifths of which appear only once. The sequenced sample consisted of PBMCs. This clonotype was sampled from a middle-aged man in good health and CMV-seronegative. The V gene is TRBV6-5, the J gene TRBJ2-4; tentatively, D is TRBD1 (6 bases). For the CDR3, the DNA is TGTGCCAGCAGCTACACACAGGGAGCCAAAAACATTCAGTACTTC. Amino acids: CASSYTQGAKNIQYF.